These 17 T cell receptor beta chains originate from one sample sequenced in a study of siplizumab effects on memory and regulatory T cells (dated by TCRdb to about 2019). Libraries were built with the immunoSEQ multiplex PCR assay. TCRdb took this table from immuneACCESS and kept in-frame rearrangements with V and J called. Such tables lack part of the clones; where checked against another copy, unresolved V genes explain under half of the gap, and the rest is unexplained. The sample yields tens of thousands of clones; around 96% were counted once. About 0.091% of the sample belongs to the ten largest clones. Sequenced sample: naive CD8+ T cells sorted from blood. Interpreted using the paper, the cell subset or site label stands for: unstimulated naive T cells. These receptors originate from a human donor in good health.

The gene calls are TRBV5-6 and TRBJ1-2; D uncertain. The CDR3 length is 14 residues. CDR1 and CDR2 (germline): SGHDT, YYEEEE. The V end lost 1 base, the J end lost 1 base, and 8 bases lay between the germline ends. The CDR3 here is CASSLQGGNYGYTF. The CDR3 coding sequence is TGTGCCAGCAGCTTGCAAGGAGGTAACTATGGCTACACCTTC.

V and J are TRBV6-4 and TRBJ1-1, with a possible D match to TRBD1 (6 bases). The CDR3 contains 15 residues. Trimming stripped 6 bases from V and 4 bases from J, with 18 bases between. Per germline, CDR1 MRHNA and CDR2 SNTAGT. The DNA for the CDR3 is TGTGCCAGCAGCAAAACCGGGGGCGGTGTCACTGAAGCTTTCTTT. Its translation: CASSKTGGGVTEAFF.

The chain carries TRBV5-6 and TRBJ2-5; D unresolved. This CDR3 contains 13 residues. The V gene's germline CDR1 is SGHDT and CDR2 YYEEEE. V was pared by 4 bases and J by 5 bases, with 12 bases between. This CDR3 is CASSKGRWETQYF. Written as DNA, the CDR3 is TGTGCCAGCAGCAAGGGTCGGTGGGAGACCCAGTACTTC.

This chain connects TRBV5-4 to TRBJ2-7, with TRBD2 identical over 9 bases. J lost 2 bases, V lost 5 bases, and 8 bases had no gene match. Germline CDR1 reads SGHNT; CDR2 reads YYREEE (reference sequence). This CDR3 is built from 15 residues. The chain's CDR3 is CASRTAGGPTYEQYF. Here the CDR3 DNA reads TGTGCCAGCAGAACAGCGGGGGGCCCTACCTACGAGCAGTACTTC.

This chain connects TRBV7-9 to TRBJ2-5; D is ambiguous. V was cut by 4 bases and J by 2 bases, with 5 bases left in between. Germline CDR1 is SEHNR and CDR2 is FQNEAQ (reference sequence). The CDR3 runs to 12 residues. The CDR3 DNA sequence: TGTGCCAGCAGCTGGGGTCAAGAGACCCAGTACTTC. Residues: CASSWGQETQYF.

The chain carries TRBV2 and TRBJ1-1; 9 positions agree with TRBD1. This CDR3 spans 16 amino acids. Germline CDR1 SNHLY, CDR2 FYNNEI. The V segment lost 1 base and the J segment 4 bases; nucleotides outside the gene matches: 7. CDR3 nucleotides: TGTGCCAGCAGTGAAGTAGGGACAGGGTCTGGCACTGAAGCTTTCTTT. Amino acid sequence: CASSEVGTGSGTEAFF.

The rearrangement uses TRBV19 and TRBJ2-3, with D unclear. Per germline, CDR1 LNHDA and CDR2 SQIVND (reference sequence). The ends were cut back, 3 bases at V and 6 bases at J, with 4 bases in the middle. CDR3 size: 11 residues. The CDR3, as DNA: TGTGCCAGTAGTATCGTGGATACGCAGTATTTT. This sequence encodes CASSIVDTQYF.

The CDR3 here is CASSLEAPVYNEQFF. CDR3 bases: TGTGCCAGCAGCTTAGAAGCTCCGGTATACAATGAGCAGTTCTTC. The chain combines TRBV11-1 with TRBJ2-1; D gene uncertain. V was trimmed by 1 base and J by 4 bases, leaving 11 bases between them. The V gene's germline CDR1 is SGHAT and CDR2 FQDESV (reference sequence). The CDR3 is made up of 15 amino acids.

V usage is TRBV11-3 and J usage is TRBJ1-4, with unresolved D. This CDR3 has 14 amino acids. Trimming pared 4 bases from V and 8 bases from J, leaving 14 bases between. Per germline, CDR1 SGHNT and CDR2 YENEEA. This CDR3 is CASSSSLVREKLFF. In DNA form, the CDR3 reads TGTGCCAGCAGCTCCTCGTTAGTAAGGGAAAAACTGTTTTTT. The variable domain in full, completed from reference TRBV11-3 and TRBJ1-4, reads EAGVVQSPRYKIIEKKQPVAFWCNPISGHNTLYWYLQNLGQGPELLIRYENEEAVDDSQLPKDRFSAERLKGVDSTLKIQPAELGDSAVYLCASSSSLVREKLFFGSGTQLSVL.

The chain uses TRBV19 and TRBJ2-3; weak D call: TRBD2 (5 bases). The V end lost 3 bases, the J end lost 2 bases, and 12 bases lay between the germline ends. The CDR3 is 15 residues long. The germline V gene encodes CDR1 LNHDA and CDR2 SQIVND (reference sequence). CDR3 sequence reads: CASSIGVINTDTQYF. Here the CDR3 DNA reads TGTGCCAGTAGTATCGGGGTAATCAACACAGATACGCAGTATTTT.

V usage is TRBV9 and J usage is TRBJ1-3; maybe TRBD1 (5 bases). The CDR3 consists of 14 residues. V lost 4 bases and J 7 bases, leaving 15 bases between the germline ends. Germline V gene data show CDR1 as SGDLS and CDR2 as YYNGEE. CDR3 coding DNA: TGTGCCAGCAGCTCCGGGGACGGATGGAACACCATATATTTT. Protein product: CASSSGDGWNTIYF. Filled out from reference TRBV9 and TRBJ1-3, the complete variable domain reads DSGVTQTPKHLITATGQRVTLRCSPRSGDLSVYWYQQSLDQGLQFLIQYYNGEERAKGNILERFSAQQFPDLHSELNLSSLELGDSALYFCASSSGDGWNTIYFGEGSWLTVV.

The rearrangement links TRBV7-3 to TRBJ2-5, with D unresolved. This CDR3 spans 14 amino acids. The ends were cut back, 0 bases at V and 0 bases at J, with 5 bases in the middle. Germline V CDR1 and CDR2: SGHTA, FQGTGA. The CDR3 sequence: CASSLTGNQETQYF. Written as DNA, the CDR3 is TGTGCCAGCAGCTTAACCGGAAACCAAGAGACCCAGTACTTC.

This rearrangement joins TRBV5-6 to TRBJ2-3, with D possibly being TRBD2 (6 bases). This CDR3 is 15 amino acids long. Germline-derived CDR1 and CDR2 are SGHDT and YYEEEE. Trimming shortened V by 0 bases and J by 3 bases, and 11 bases separated the two germline ends. CDR3 nucleotide sequence: TGTGCCAGCAGCTTGGTGGCGGGGCTAACAGATACGCAGTATTTT. Translated: CASSLVAGLTDTQYF.

J is TRBJ2-5 and V is TRBV4-1, with D possibly TRBD2 on 7 matching bases. Per germline, CDR1 MGHRA and CDR2 YSYEKL. The CDR3 spans 15 residues. Trimming removed 4 bases at V and 5 bases at J, with 17 bases between. The CDR3 region has the DNA TGCGCCAGCAGCCCGAACGGGGGGCAACCGGAGACCCAGTACTTC. Amino acids: CASSPNGGQPETQYF.

The chain couples TRBV2 to TRBJ1-2; weak D call: TRBD1 (6 bases). The CDR3 runs 15 residues. The ends were cut back, 2 bases at V and 3 bases at J, with 13 bases in the middle. The germline V gene has CDR1 SNHLY and CDR2 FYNNEI. The CDR3 spells CASSETGQLDYGYTF. The DNA for the CDR3 is TGTGCCAGCAGTGAAACAGGGCAGTTGGACTATGGCTACACCTTC.

This rearrangement joins TRBV5-4 to TRBJ2-1, with D hard to call. The V gene's germline CDR1 is SGHNT and CDR2 YYREEE (reference sequence). V was trimmed by 1 base and J by 7 bases, leaving 6 bases between them. The CDR3 runs to 12 residues. CDR3 sequence reads: CASSLRLNEQFF. DNA for the CDR3: TGTGCCAGCAGCTTGAGGCTAAATGAGCAGTTCTTC. Looking up the rest from reference TRBV5-4 and TRBJ2-1 gives the full variable domain: ETGVTQSPTHLIKTRGQQVTLRCSSQSGHNTVSWYQQALGQGPQFIFQYYREEENGRGNFPPRFSGLQFPNYSSELNVNALELDDSALYLCASSLRLNEQFFGPGTRLTVL.

The J gene is TRBJ2-7, the V gene TRBV5-4; a weak D match, TRBD1 (6 bases). Trimming cost V 4 bases and J 4 bases, with 15 bases left between them. CDR3 length: 14 amino acids. Germline V gene sequence: CDR1 SGHNT, CDR2 YYREEE (reference sequence). CDR3 in amino acids: CASSLEEGVYEQYF. CDR3 DNA: TGTGCCAGCAGCCTGGAAGAGGGGGTGTACGAGCAGTACTTC.